The 23 T cell receptor beta chains presented below share a single source sample, sequenced in a study of blood T cell repertoires in COVID-19. Clones were read by immunoSEQ multiplex PCR, and TCRdb kept only the in-frame ones, dropping some. The table records 65,000 or so clones, about four fifths of them present only once. Sequences were obtained from peripheral blood. The receptors originated from a woman between 65 and 79 years old with acute or convalescent COVID-19.

The rearrangement links TRBV19 to TRBJ1-4; maybe TRBD1 (6 bases). The V gene's germline CDR1 is LNHDA and CDR2 SQIVND (reference sequence). V dropped 5 bases and J dropped 0 bases, with 16 bases sitting between them. This CDR3 is 17 amino acids long. CDR3 nucleotides: TGTGCCAGTAGTGCAGAAACAGGGCGTACAACTAATGAAAAACTGTTTTTT. Translating gives CASSAETGRTTNEKLFF.

The rearrangement links TRBV29-1 to TRBJ2-1; possibly TRBD1 for D (5 bases). CDR1 is SQVTM, CDR2 ANQGSEA, per germline. V shed 3 bases and J shed 4 bases, with 7 bases lying between them. There are 12 residues in the CDR3. In DNA form, the CDR3 reads TGCAGCGTTGAGTCAGGGTACAATGAGCAGTTCTTC. Its protein product is CSVESGYNEQFF.

This rearrangement joins TRBV2 to TRBJ2-6; 8 bases fit TRBD1. The CDR3 extends over 16 amino acids. V shed 5 bases and J 0 bases; nucleotides not matched to a gene: 3. Germline CDR1 reads SNHLY; CDR2 reads FYNNEI. The CDR3 nucleotides are TGTGCCAGCAGTCTTACAGGGGGCTCTGGGGCCAACGTCCTGACTTTC. Its protein is CASSLTGGSGANVLTF.

This chain connects TRBV21-1 to TRBJ2-4; no DNA check was done on the table's D call, TRBD1. TRBV21-1 constitutes a pseudogene. This CDR3 contains 15 residues. CDR3 loop: CASSTTVLAKNIQYF. Here the CDR3 DNA reads TGTGCCAGCAGTACGACAGTATTAGCCAAAAACATTCAGTACTTC.

V is TRBV19 and J is TRBJ1-1; 7 positions agree with TRBD1. The germline gives CDR1 LNHDA, CDR2 SQIVND (reference sequence). CDR3 length: 13 amino acids. The V gene end was trimmed by 4 bases and the J gene end by 7 bases; junction bases not matched to a gene: 6. In DNA form, the CDR3 reads TGTGCCAGTAGTACACTCAGGGACAGTGAAGCTTTCTTT. Amino acid sequence: CASSTLRDSEAFF.

The chain is built from TRBV10-3 and TRBJ1-2; TRBD1 is a possible D gene (6 bases). Germline assignment: CDR1 ENHRY and CDR2 SYGVKD. This CDR3 region has 16 residues. Trimming shortened V by 3 bases and J by 4 bases, and 18 bases separated the two germline ends. The DNA of the CDR3 is TGTGCCATCAGTGATGGGAGGGGGGAAGTGAGCTATGGCTACACCTTC. It is translated as CAISDGRGEVSYGYTF.

V usage is TRBV29-1 and J usage is TRBJ1-1; weak D call: TRBD1 (6 bases). CDR3 size: 13 residues. The germline V gene has CDR1 SQVTM and CDR2 ANQGSEA. Deletions cut 4 bases from V and 4 bases from J, with 13 bases between. For the CDR3, the DNA is TGCAGCGTTGTTTCAGGGGTAGGCACTGAAGCTTTCTTT. It encodes CSVVSGVGTEAFF.

This rearrangement joins TRBV7-8 to TRBJ2-2; TRBD2 aligns across 12 bases. The CDR3 has 15 residues. The germline V gene encodes CDR1 SGHVS and CDR2 FQNEAQ. Losses at the gene ends were 5 bases for V and 6 bases for J; bases not matched to a gene: 4. This CDR3 reads CASSPSGGAPGELFF. The CDR3 region has the DNA TGTGCCAGCAGCCCTAGCGGGGGGGCACCCGGGGAGCTGTTTTTT.

The chain joins TRBV5-1 to TRBJ2-2, with D perhaps matching TRBD1 (6 bases). The CDR3 covers 16 residues. V was cut by 2 bases and J by 6 bases, with 17 bases left in between. Germline values: CDR1 SGHRS, CDR2 YFSETQ. CDR3 region: CASSLIQGLVSGELFF. CDR3 DNA: TGCGCCAGCAGCTTAATCCAGGGGTTGGTCTCCGGGGAGCTGTTTTTT.

The chain joins TRBV7-2 to TRBJ2-7, with D unclear. In germline, CDR1 is SGHTA, CDR2 FQGNSA. Trimming took 4 bases from V and 0 from J, leaving 4 bases between them. The CDR3 has 12 amino acids. The CDR3 DNA reads TGTGCCAGCAGCTCCCTCTCCTACGAGCAGTACTTC. Its protein product is CASSSLSYEQYF.

This clone occurred many times. In the same sample, other DNA sequences code for this CDR3. The rearrangement links TRBV27 to TRBJ1-2, with 7 bases matching TRBD1. CDR3 length: 15 residues. With 5 bases clipped from V and 2 bases from J, the junction kept 8 bases outside the gene matches. Germline V CDR1 and CDR2: MNHEY, SMNVEV (reference sequence). CDR3 nucleotides: TGTGCCAGCAGTCCCCGGACAGGCACAAACTATGGCTACACCTTC. Protein sequence: CASSPRTGTNYGYTF.

This sequence joins TRBV5-1 and TRBJ2-3; 13 bases line up with TRBD2. After removal of 0 bases from V and 4 bases from J, the junction contained 2 bases not matched to a gene. Germline values: CDR1 SGHRS, CDR2 YFSETQ. CDR3 size: 16 residues. CDR3 region: CASSLVLAGGADTQYF. Here the CDR3 DNA reads TGCGCCAGCAGCTTGGTACTAGCGGGAGGGGCAGATACGCAGTATTTT.

CDR3: CASSQTLPGLDVLQFF. The DNA for the CDR3 is TGTGCCAGCAGCCAAACACTTCCGGGACTAGACGTGTTGCAGTTCTTC. The chain joins TRBV14 to TRBJ2-1, with 8 bases aligning to TRBD2. The V and J ends lost 2 bases and 12 bases, in that order; junction bases with no gene match: 15. The CDR3 contains 16 residues. Germline V gene data show CDR1 as SGHDN and CDR2 as FVKESK.

The rearrangement links TRBV5-6 to TRBJ1-2, with TRBD1 matching over 9 bases. The V gene's germline CDR1 is SGHDT and CDR2 YYEEEE. The CDR3 spans 14 residues. The V and J ends lost 2 bases and 4 bases, in that order; junction bases with no gene match: 3. CDR3 sequence: CASSLGQGTYGYTF. CDR3 coding DNA: TGTGCCAGCAGCTTAGGACAGGGGACCTATGGCTACACCTTC. Full variable domain (rest looked up from reference TRBV5-6 and TRBJ1-2): DAGVTQSPTHLIKTRGQQVTLRCSPKSGHDTVSWYQQALGQGPQFIFQYYEEEERQRGNFPDRFSGHQFPNYSSELNVNALLLGDSALYLCASSLGQGTYGYTFGSGTRLTVV.

The V call is TRBV19, the J call TRBJ1-5; perhaps TRBD1 as D (5 bases). Trimming stripped 5 bases from V and 7 bases from J, with 21 bases between. The CDR3 is 16 residues long. Looked up from germline, CDR1 is LNHDA and CDR2 is SQIVND (reference sequence). CDR3 sequence reads: CASSLYTGETRQPQHF. The CDR3 bases are TGTGCCAGTAGTTTATATACGGGGGAAACTCGACAGCCCCAGCATTTT.

The chain joins TRBV28 to TRBJ1-3, with D tentatively TRBD1 (5 bases). The length of the CDR3 is 16 residues. V was cut by 7 bases and J by 0 bases, with 16 bases left in between. Germline V gene lookup returns CDR1 MDHEN and CDR2 SYDVKM. The CDR3 region has the DNA TGTGCCAGCAATCCGTGGGGGAGGGGCTCTGGAAACACCATATATTTT. Amino acids: CASNPWGRGSGNTIYF.

This clone was seen a single time. V is TRBV30 and J is TRBJ2-4; perhaps TRBD2 as D (6 bases). CDR3 size: 15 residues. The germline V and J ends were trimmed by 0 bases and 0 bases, with 9 bases remaining between them. The germline CDR1 and CDR2 sequences are GTSNPN and SVGIG (reference sequence). CDR3 protein: CAWSVGGLAKNIQYF. In DNA, the CDR3 is TGTGCCTGGAGTGTCGGAGGGCTAGCCAAAAACATTCAGTACTTC.

The chain has TRBV12-3 or TRBV12-4 and TRBJ1-5; TRBD1 is a possible D gene (6 bases). CDR3 length equals 13 residues. The germline V and J ends were trimmed by 5 bases and 5 bases, with 10 bases remaining between them. CDR3 in DNA: TGTGCCAGCAGTAGGACAGATTATCAGCCCCAGCATTTT. Its protein product is CASSRTDYQPQHF.

V and J are TRBV30 and TRBJ2-5; perhaps TRBD2 as D (7 bases). This CDR3 has 12 amino acids. Germline V CDR1 and CDR2: GTSNPN, SVGIG (reference sequence). Deletions cut 6 bases from V and 4 bases from J, with 12 bases between. CDR3 DNA sequence: TGTGCCTGTTCCCGGGGGGCAGAGACCCAGTACTTC. This sequence encodes CACSRGAETQYF.

The gene calls are TRBV14 and TRBJ1-4, with D tentatively TRBD1 (6 bases). Trimming removed 2 bases from V and 5 bases from J, with 15 bases in between. Germline V gene data show CDR1 as SGHDN and CDR2 as FVKESK. CDR3 length equals 16 residues. CDR3 protein: CASSQYTGFGNEKLFF. The CDR3 coding sequence is TGTGCCAGCAGCCAATATACAGGGTTTGGAAATGAAAAACTGTTTTTT. The full variable domain, rest sourced from reference TRBV14 and TRBJ1-4, is EAGVTQFPSHSVIEKGQTVTLRCDPISGHDNLYWYRRVMGKEIKFLLHFVKESKQDESGMPNNRFLAERTGGTYSTLKVQPAELEDSGVYFCASSQYTGFGNEKLFFGSGTQLSVL.

The chain links TRBV4-1 to TRBJ2-4; 7 bases are a match to TRBD1. The V gene's germline CDR1 is MGHRA and CDR2 YSYEKL. This CDR3 contains 17 residues. Losses at the gene ends were 1 base for V and 0 bases for J; bases not matched to a gene: 6. This CDR3 reads CASSQGQGQLAKNIQYF. The CDR3 nucleotides are TGCGCCAGCAGCCAAGGACAGGGACAATTAGCCAAAAACATTCAGTACTTC.

This clone was observed a handful of times. This chain connects TRBV18 to TRBJ1-1; tentatively, D is TRBD1 (5 bases). Germline loops: CDR1 KGHSH, CDR2 LQKENI. Trimming removed 1 base at V and 4 bases at J, with 10 bases between. CDR3 size: 14 residues. The CDR3 nucleotides are TGTGCCAGCTCACCACAGGGGCAGGGCACTGAAGCTTTCTTT. Amino acids: CASSPQGQGTEAFF.

CDR3 bases: TGCGCCAGCAGCTTGGAGGGCAGGGTCGGCGAAAAACTGTTTTTT. This gives the protein CASSLEGRVGEKLFF. This chain uses TRBV5-1 with TRBJ1-4; possibly TRBD1 for D (5 bases). Germline V lookup: CDR1 SGHRS, CDR2 YFSETQ. V lost 0 bases and J lost 8, with 14 bases in between. CDR3 size: 15 residues.